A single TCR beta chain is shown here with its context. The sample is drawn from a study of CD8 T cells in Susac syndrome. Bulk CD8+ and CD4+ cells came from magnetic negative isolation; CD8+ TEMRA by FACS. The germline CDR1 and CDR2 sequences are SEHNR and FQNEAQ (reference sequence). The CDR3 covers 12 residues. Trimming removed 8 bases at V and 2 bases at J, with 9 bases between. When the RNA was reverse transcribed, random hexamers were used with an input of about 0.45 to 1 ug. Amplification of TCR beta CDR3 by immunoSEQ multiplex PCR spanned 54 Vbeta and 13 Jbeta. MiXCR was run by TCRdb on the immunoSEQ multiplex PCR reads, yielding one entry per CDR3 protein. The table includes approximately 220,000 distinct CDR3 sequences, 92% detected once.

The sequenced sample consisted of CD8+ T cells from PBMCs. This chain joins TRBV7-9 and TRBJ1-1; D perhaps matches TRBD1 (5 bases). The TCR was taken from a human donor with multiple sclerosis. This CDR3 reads CASGRGNTEAFF. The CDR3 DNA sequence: TGTGCCAGCGGTAGGGGTAACACTGAAGCTTTCTTT.